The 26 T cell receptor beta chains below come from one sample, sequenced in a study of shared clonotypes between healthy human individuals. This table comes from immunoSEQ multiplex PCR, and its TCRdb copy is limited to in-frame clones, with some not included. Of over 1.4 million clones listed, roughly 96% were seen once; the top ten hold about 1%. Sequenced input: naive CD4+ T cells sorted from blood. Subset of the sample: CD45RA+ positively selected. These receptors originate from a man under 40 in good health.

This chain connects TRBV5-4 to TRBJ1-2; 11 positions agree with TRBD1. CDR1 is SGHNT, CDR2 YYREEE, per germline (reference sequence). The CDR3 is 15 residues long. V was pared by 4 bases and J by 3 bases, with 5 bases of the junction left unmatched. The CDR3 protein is CASSVGTGGDYGYTF. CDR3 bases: TGTGCCAGCAGCGTCGGGACAGGGGGTGACTATGGCTACACCTTC.

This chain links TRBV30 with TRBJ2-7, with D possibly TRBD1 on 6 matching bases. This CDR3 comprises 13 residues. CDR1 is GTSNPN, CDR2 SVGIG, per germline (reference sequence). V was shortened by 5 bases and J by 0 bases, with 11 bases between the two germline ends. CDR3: CAWPEDSSYEQYF. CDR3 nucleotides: TGTGCCTGGCCCGAGGACAGCTCCTACGAGCAGTACTTC. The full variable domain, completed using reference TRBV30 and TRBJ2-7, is SQTIHQWPATLVQPVGSPLSLECTVEGTSNPNLYWYRQAAGRGLQLLFYSVGIGQISSEVPQNLSASRPQDRQFILSSKKLLLSDSGFYLCAWPEDSSYEQYFGPGTRLTVT.

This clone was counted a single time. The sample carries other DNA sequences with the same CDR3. The CDR3 here is CASSSSGQGSDEQYF. The CDR3 DNA reads TGTGCCAGCAGTTCATCGGGACAGGGAAGTGACGAGCAGTACTTC. This chain joins TRBV28 and TRBJ2-7, with TRBD1 matching over 9 bases. This CDR3 is 15 amino acids long. From germline, CDR1 is MDHEN and CDR2 SYDVKM. The V gene end was trimmed by 4 bases and the J gene end by 5 bases; junction bases not matched to a gene: 9.

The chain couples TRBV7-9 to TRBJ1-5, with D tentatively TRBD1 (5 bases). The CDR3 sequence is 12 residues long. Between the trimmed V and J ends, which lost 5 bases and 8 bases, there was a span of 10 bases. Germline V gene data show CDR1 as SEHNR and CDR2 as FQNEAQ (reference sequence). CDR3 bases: TGTGCCAGCAGCGTATCCAGGGAGCCCCAGCATTTT. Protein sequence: CASSVSREPQHF.

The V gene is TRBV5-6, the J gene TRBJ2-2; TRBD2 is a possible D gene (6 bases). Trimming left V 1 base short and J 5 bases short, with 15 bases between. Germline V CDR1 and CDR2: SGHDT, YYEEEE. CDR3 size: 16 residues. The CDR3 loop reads CASSLLPGGGTGELFF. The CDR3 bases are TGTGCCAGCAGCTTGTTACCCGGGGGTGGTACCGGGGAGCTGTTTTTT.

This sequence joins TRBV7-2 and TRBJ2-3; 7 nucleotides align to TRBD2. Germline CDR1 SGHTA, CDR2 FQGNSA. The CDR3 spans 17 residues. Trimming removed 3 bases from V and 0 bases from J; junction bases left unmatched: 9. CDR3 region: CASSFPSRGSSTDTQYF. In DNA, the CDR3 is TGTGCCAGCAGCTTCCCTTCGCGGGGGTCAAGCACAGATACGCAGTATTTT.

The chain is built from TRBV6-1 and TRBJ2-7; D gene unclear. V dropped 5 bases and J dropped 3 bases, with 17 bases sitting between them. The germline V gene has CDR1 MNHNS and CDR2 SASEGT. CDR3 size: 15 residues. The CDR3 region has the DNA TGTGCCAGCAGTCCCCTGACAAATTCTAACTACGAGCAGTACTTC. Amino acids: CASSPLTNSNYEQYF.

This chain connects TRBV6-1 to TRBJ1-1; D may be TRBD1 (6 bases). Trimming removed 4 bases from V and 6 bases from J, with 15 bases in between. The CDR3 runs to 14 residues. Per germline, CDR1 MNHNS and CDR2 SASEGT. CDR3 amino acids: CASSVGTGMAEAFF. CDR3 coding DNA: TGTGCCAGCAGTGTCGGAACAGGGATGGCTGAAGCTTTCTTT.

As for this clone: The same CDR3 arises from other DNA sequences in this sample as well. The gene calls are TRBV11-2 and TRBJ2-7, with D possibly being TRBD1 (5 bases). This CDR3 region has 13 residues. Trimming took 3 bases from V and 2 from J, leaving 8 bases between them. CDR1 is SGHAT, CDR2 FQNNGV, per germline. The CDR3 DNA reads TGTGCCAGCAGCTTGGGGCAGACCTACGAGCAGTACTTC. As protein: CASSLGQTYEQYF.

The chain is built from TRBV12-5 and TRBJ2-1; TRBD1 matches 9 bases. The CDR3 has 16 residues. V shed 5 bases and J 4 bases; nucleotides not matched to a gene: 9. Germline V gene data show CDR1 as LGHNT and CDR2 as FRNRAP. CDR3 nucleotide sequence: TGTGCTAGTGGTATCGGGACAGGGAAATGGTACAATGAGCAGTTCTTC. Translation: CASGIGTGKWYNEQFF.

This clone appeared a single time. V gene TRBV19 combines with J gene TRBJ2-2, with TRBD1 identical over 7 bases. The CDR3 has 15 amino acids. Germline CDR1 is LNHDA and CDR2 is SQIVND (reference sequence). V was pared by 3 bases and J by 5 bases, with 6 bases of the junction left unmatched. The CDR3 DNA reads TGTGCCAGTAGTATGGCGACAGGGTATACCGGGGAGCTGTTTTTT. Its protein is CASSMATGYTGELFF.

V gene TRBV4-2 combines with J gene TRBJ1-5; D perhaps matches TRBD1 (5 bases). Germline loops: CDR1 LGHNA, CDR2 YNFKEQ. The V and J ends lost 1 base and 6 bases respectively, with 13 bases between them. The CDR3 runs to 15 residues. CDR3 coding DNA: TGTGCCAGCAGCCAAGCGGGCAGGGAGGTTCAGCCCCAGCATTTT. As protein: CASSQAGREVQPQHF.

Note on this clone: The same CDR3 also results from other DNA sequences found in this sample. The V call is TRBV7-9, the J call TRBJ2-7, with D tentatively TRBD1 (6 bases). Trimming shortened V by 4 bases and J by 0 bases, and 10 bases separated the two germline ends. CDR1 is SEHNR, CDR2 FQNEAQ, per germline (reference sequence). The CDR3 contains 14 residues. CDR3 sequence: CASSSGQYSYEQYF. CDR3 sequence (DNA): TGTGCCAGCAGCTCAGGACAGTACTCCTACGAGCAGTACTTC.

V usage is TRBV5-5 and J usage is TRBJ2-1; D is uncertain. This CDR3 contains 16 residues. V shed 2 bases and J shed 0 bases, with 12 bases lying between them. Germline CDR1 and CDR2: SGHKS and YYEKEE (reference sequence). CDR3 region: CASSFGLSSSYNEQFF. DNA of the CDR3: TGTGCCAGCAGCTTCGGGCTCTCGAGCTCCTACAATGAGCAGTTCTTC.

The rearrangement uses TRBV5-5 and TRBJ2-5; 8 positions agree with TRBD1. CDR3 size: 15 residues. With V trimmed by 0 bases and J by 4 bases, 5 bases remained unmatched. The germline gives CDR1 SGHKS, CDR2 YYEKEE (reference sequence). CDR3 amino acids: CASSLDRGMSETQYF. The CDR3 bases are TGTGCCAGCAGCTTGGACAGGGGGATGTCAGAGACCCAGTACTTC.

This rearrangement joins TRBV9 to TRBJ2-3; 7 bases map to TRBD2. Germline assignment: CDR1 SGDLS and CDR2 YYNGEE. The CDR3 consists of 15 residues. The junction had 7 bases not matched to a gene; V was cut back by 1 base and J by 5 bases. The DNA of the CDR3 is TGTGCCAGCAGCGTAACCGGACTAGTAAAAGATACGCAGTATTTT. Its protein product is CASSVTGLVKDTQYF.

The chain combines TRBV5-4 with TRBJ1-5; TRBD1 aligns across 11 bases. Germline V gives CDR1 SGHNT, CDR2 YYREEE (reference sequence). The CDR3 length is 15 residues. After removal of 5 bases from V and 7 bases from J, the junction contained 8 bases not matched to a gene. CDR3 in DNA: TGTGCCAGCAGGGCCGGGACAGGGGGGAACCAGCCCCAGCATTTT. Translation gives CASRAGTGGNQPQHF.

The CDR3 bases are TGTGCCAGCAGCTACAGAAATCAGCCCCAGCATTTT. This translates into CASSYRNQPQHF. V is TRBV5-4 and J is TRBJ1-5; unclear D gene. Trimming removed 3 bases at V and 4 bases at J, with 5 bases between. Germline V gene sequence: CDR1 SGHNT, CDR2 YYREEE (reference sequence). The CDR3 contains 12 residues.

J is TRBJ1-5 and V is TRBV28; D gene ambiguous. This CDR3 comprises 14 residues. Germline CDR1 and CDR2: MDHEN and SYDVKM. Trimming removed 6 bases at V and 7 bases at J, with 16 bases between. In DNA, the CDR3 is TGTGCCAGCAGACAACCGGTCAAGCGGCAGCCCCAGCATTTT. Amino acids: CASRQPVKRQPQHF.

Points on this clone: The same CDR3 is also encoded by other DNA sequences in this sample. The CDR3 reads CASSLEGSNQPQHF. The DNA for the CDR3 is TGCGCCAGCAGCTTGGAAGGAAGCAATCAGCCCCAGCATTTT. V gene TRBV5-1 combines with J gene TRBJ1-5; no reliable D call. CDR1 SGHRS and CDR2 YFSETQ come from the germline V gene. The ends were cut back, 0 bases at V and 1 base at J, with 5 bases in the middle. The CDR3 loop spans 14 amino acids.

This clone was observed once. The CDR3 sequence: CASTELSSGSYEQYF. CDR3 DNA sequence: TGTGCCAGCACCGAGTTGTCTAGCGGCTCCTACGAGCAGTACTTC. This chain links TRBV7-9 with TRBJ2-7, with 7 bases matching TRBD2. The CDR3 totals 15 residues. The V gene end was trimmed by 7 bases and the J gene end by 0 bases; junction bases not matched to a gene: 9. The germline V gene has CDR1 SEHNR and CDR2 FQNEAQ (reference sequence).

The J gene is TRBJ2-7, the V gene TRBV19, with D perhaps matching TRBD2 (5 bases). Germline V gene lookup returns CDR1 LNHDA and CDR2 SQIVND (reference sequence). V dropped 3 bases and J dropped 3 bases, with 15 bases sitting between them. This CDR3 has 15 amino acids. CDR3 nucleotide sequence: TGTGCCAGTAGTATTGCCGGGATCGGCCTCTACGAGCAGTACTTC. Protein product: CASSIAGIGLYEQYF.

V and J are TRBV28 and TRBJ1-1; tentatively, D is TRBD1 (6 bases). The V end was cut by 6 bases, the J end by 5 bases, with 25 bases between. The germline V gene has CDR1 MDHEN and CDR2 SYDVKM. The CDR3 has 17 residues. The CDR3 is CASRNRRGANSPTEAFF. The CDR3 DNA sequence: TGTGCCAGCAGAAACCGAAGGGGGGCCAATTCCCCGACTGAAGCTTTCTTT.

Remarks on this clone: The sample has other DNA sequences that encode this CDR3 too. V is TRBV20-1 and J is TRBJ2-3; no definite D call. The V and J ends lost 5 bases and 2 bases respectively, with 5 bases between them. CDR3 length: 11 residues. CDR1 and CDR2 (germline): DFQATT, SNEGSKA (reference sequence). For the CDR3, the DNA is TGCAGTGCTCGCCCCACAGATACGCAGTATTTT. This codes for CSARPTDTQYF.

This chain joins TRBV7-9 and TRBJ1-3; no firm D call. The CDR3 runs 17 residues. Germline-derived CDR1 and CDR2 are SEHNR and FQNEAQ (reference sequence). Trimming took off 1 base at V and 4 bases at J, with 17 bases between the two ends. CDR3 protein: CASSLGSNWVSGNTIYF. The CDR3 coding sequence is TGTGCCAGCAGCTTAGGTTCCAACTGGGTGTCCGGAAACACCATATATTTT.

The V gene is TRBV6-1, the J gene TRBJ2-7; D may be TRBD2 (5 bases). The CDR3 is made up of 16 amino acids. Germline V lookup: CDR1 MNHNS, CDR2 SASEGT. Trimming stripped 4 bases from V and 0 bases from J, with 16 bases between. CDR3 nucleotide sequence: TGTGCCAGCAGTGGCGGTGGGAGTTCGAGCTCCTACGAGCAGTACTTC. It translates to CASSGGGSSSSYEQYF.